Detailed here is one TCR beta chain. Its antigen remains unidentified. This specimen comes from a study of graft-versus-host responses after intestinal transplantation. The overall study: Recipients were all induced with anti-thymocyte globulin, then given tacrolimus and steroids for roughly 3 years. General observations from the study: Some GvH clones were seen earlier in gut or blood, suggesting intestinal origin.

Germline lookup yields CDR1 MNHNY and CDR2 SVGAGI (reference sequence). The germline V and J ends were trimmed by 6 bases and 0 bases, with 14 bases remaining between them. The CDR3 is 15 amino acids. TCRdb keeps only in-frame clones here, not all; method: immunoSEQ multiplex PCR. This sample has more than 65,000 clones, with 85% to 90% found just once. The chain joins TRBV6-6 to TRBJ1-2, with unresolved D. The receptor was isolated from a human donor who received an intestinal transplant. Source: unstimulated CD4+ T cells sorted from spleen or lymph node cells, taken before intestinal transplant. CDR3 sequence reads: CASSSPGDSNYGYTF. CDR3 nucleotide sequence: TGTGCCAGCAGCTCCCCGGGTGATTCTAACTATGGCTACACCTTC.